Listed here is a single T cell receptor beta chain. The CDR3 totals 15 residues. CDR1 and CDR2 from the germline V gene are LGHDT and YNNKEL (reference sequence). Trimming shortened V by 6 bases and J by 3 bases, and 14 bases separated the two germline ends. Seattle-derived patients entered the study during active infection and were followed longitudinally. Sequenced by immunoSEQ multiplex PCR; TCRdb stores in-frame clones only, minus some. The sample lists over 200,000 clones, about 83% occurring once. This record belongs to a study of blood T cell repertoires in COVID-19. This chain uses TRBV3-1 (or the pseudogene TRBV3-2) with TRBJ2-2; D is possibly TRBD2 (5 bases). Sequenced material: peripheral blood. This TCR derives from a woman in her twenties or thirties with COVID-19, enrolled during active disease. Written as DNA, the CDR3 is TGTGCCAGCAGTCCTACTAGGCGGGACACCGGGGAGCTGTTTTTT. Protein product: CASSPTRRDTGELFF.